Given below is one T cell receptor beta chain in context. Indicated treatment: around 19 received Ad26.COV2.S at low or high dose, single or two shots; 5 received placebo; per-sample allocation not given. Samples were taken on day 63 after the first vaccine or placebo injection. Generated by immunoSEQ multiplex PCR, the TCRdb table keeps only in-frame clones and is missing some. The sample has 300,000 to 400,000 clones; 80% to 90% are singletons. The data originate from a study of Ad26.COV2.S vaccination and SARS-CoV-2 variants. Overall study: The vaccine Ad26.COV2.S was put into the muscle once, or twice with 56 days between.

CDR3 length equals 15 residues. Germline trimming cut 2 bases from V and 10 bases from J; bases unmatched to any gene: 9. From germline, CDR1 is SNHLY and CDR2 FYNNEI. The source of this sequence is a person between 18 and 65 years old who received the Ad26.COV2.S COVID-19 vaccine or a placebo. The source material was peripheral blood, sampled in a trial of Ad26.COV2.S vaccine versus placebo. The V and J genes are TRBV2 and TRBJ2-1; 9 nucleotides line up with TRBD1. The CDR3 spells CASSELDRGSREQFF. The CDR3 bases are TGTGCCAGCAGTGAATTGGACAGGGGTTCTCGGGAGCAGTTCTTC.